This T cell receptor beta chain was profiled in a study of T cell repertoires in cytomegalovirus infection. This clonotype was counted only a few times. The antigen remains unidentified. TCRdb ran MiXCR on the reads and lists one entry per CDR3 protein. The table includes about 330,000 distinct CDR3 sequences, about 35% detected once. V dropped 2 bases and J dropped 6 bases, with 13 bases sitting between them. There are 14 residues in the CDR3. In germline, CDR1 is MNHNY, CDR2 SVGAGI (reference sequence). This receptor was obtained from a human donor in good health (CMV status not recorded). Some clones in this sample may be carry-over from other donors' samples. The sequencing used cultured PBMCs, collected from culture after CMV antigen stimulation. The V and J genes are TRBV6-6 and TRBJ1-2; tentatively, D is TRBD1 (6 bases). The CDR3 spells CASSYVQGEDGYTF. The CDR3 DNA reads TGTGCCAGCAGTTACGTACAGGGTGAGGATGGCTACACCTTC.